This T cell receptor (beta chain) is drawn from a study of cytomegalovirus exposure and HLA in healthy donors. Across the whole study: Genetic ancestry analysis placed around 76% of the 400 or so donors that were genotyped in the Caucasian-associated cluster. Study outcomes and limitations: Analysis performed later found more than 15,000 TCR beta sequences associated with HLA alleles at 0.05 false discovery rate. There were about 160 TCR beta chains listed as cytomegalovirus-associated. Researchers left out some V segments, among them TRBV6-2 and TRBV6-3, as indistinguishable.

The V gene end was trimmed by 5 bases and the J gene end by 1 base; junction bases not matched to a gene: 5. The CDR3 loop spans 15 amino acids. Germline-derived CDR1 and CDR2 are PRHDT and FYEKMQ (reference sequence). This clone was observed a single time. Antigen specificity is unknown. Both 60 Vbeta primers and 13 Jbeta primers went into the PCR. Method: immunoSEQ multiplex PCR; TCRdb's copy keeps in-frame clones and lacks some. The sample has almost 90,000 clones, less than 85% seen once. The sequenced sample was PBMCs. The chain joins TRBV13 to TRBJ1-1; 9 bases line up with TRBD1. The clonotype was recovered from a man aged 35-49 years in good health and CMV-seropositive. CDR3: CASSLGQGWNTEAFF. Here the CDR3 DNA reads TGTGCCAGCAGCCTGGGACAGGGTTGGAACACTGAAGCTTTCTTT.